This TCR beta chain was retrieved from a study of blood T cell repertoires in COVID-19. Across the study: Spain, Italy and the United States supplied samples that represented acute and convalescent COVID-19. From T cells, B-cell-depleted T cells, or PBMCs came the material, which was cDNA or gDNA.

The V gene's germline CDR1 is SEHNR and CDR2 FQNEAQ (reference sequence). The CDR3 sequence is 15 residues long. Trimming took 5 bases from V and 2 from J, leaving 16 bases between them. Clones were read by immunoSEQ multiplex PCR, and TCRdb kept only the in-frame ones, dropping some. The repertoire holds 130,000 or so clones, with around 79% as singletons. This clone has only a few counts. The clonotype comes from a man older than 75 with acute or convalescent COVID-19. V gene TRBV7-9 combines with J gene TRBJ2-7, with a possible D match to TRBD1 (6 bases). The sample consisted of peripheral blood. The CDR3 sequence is CASSPRRTVTYEQYF. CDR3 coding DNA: TGTGCCAGCAGCCCGAGGAGGACAGTGACCTACGAGCAGTACTTC.